One and the same sample provided the 26 T cell receptor beta chains below, sequenced in a study of shared clonotypes between healthy human individuals. Sequencing was performed with immunoSEQ multiplex PCR; in TCRdb, only in-frame clones are kept and a portion is missing. The repertoire holds more than 850,000 clones, with around 82% as singletons. The sequenced material came from memory CD4+ T cells from PBMCs. Subset here: CD45RA-negative fraction. Every receptor here comes from a man in his late teens or twenties in good health. Some clones in this sample may be carry-over from other donors' samples.

The V call is TRBV2, the J call TRBJ2-7; 8 nucleotides match TRBD1. In germline, CDR1 is SNHLY, CDR2 FYNNEI. There are 14 residues in the CDR3. V shed 5 bases and J 6 bases; nucleotides not matched to a gene: 9. Here the CDR3 reads CASSLDRGRGEQYF. The CDR3 DNA sequence: TGTGCCAGCAGTCTAGACAGGGGTCGGGGCGAGCAGTACTTC.

This chain links TRBV6-1 with TRBJ1-5; no reliable D call. The CDR3 covers 14 residues. Germline CDR1 is MNHNS and CDR2 is SASEGT. V gave up 7 bases and J gave up 0 bases, with 10 bases separating them. The CDR3 DNA follows: TGTGCCAGCAACACAGTTTATAGCAATCAGCCCCAGCATTTT. It codes for CASNTVYSNQPQHF.

This clone has at least ten counts. The V and J genes are TRBV7-2 and TRBJ2-3; TRBD2 is a possible D gene (5 bases). Germline CDR1 is SGHTA and CDR2 is FQGNSA. Trimming shortened V by 3 bases and J by 1 base, and 11 bases separated the two germline ends. The CDR3 covers 15 residues. The CDR3 region has the DNA TGTGCCAGCAGCTTCGGGTCCGGGGGCACAGATACGCAGTATTTT. Translating gives CASSFGSGGTDTQYF.

This clone appeared once. The rearrangement uses TRBV2 and TRBJ2-3; D gene unclear. The ends were cut back, 4 bases at V and 1 base at J, with 9 bases in the middle. CDR3 length equals 14 residues. Germline V lookup: CDR1 SNHLY, CDR2 FYNNEI. The CDR3 coding sequence is TGTGCCAGCAGTGTATTGGAAGGCACAGATACGCAGTATTTT. Translation: CASSVLEGTDTQYF.

The chain has TRBV11-2 and TRBJ2-3; maybe TRBD1 (6 bases). With 3 bases removed from V and 2 bases from J, the gap between germline ends came to 12 bases. In germline, CDR1 is SGHAT, CDR2 FQNNGV. This CDR3 comprises 15 residues. This CDR3 is CASSFWGRFTDTQYF. CDR3 DNA sequence: TGTGCCAGCAGCTTCTGGGGGCGCTTCACAGATACGCAGTATTTT.

This clone has only one observation. The genes are TRBV7-9 and TRBJ2-1, with D possibly TRBD2 on 6 matching bases. The germline gives CDR1 SEHNR, CDR2 FQNEAQ (reference sequence). The CDR3 length is 13 residues. Trimming pared 1 base from V and 15 bases from J, leaving 16 bases between. The CDR3 DNA reads TGTGCCAGCAGCTTAGTCTCCGTCGGAGGGCTGTTCTTC. Translated: CASSLVSVGGLFF.

The rearrangement joins TRBV4-1 to TRBJ2-7; 8 bases map to TRBD2. Germline V gives CDR1 MGHRA, CDR2 YSYEKL. This CDR3 is built from 15 residues. The trim removed 5 bases at V and 1 base at J, leaving 7 bases unmatched. The CDR3 DNA reads TGCGCCAGCAGCAGGGGCGGGAGGACTTCCTACGAGCAGTACTTC. Protein product: CASSRGGRTSYEQYF.

As to this clone: The sample contains more than one DNA sequence encoding this CDR3. The chain recombines TRBV5-1 with TRBJ1-4, with 10 bases matching TRBD1. Trimming took 0 bases from V and 6 from J; bases not matched to a gene: 2. Germline V gives CDR1 SGHRS, CDR2 YFSETQ. This CDR3 is 15 amino acids long. CDR3 sequence reads: CASSLAGTGDEKLFF. CDR3 coding DNA: TGCGCCAGCAGCTTGGCGGGGACAGGGGATGAAAAACTGTTTTTT.

The V call is TRBV4-2, the J call TRBJ2-5, with a weak D call TRBD2 (5 bases). This CDR3 contains 15 residues. CDR1 is LGHNA, CDR2 YNFKEQ, per germline. V was cut by 5 bases and J by 1 base, with 14 bases left in between. The CDR3 reads CASSAGGGGQETQYF. The CDR3 DNA sequence: TGTGCCAGCAGCGCCGGAGGCGGAGGCCAAGAGACCCAGTACTTC.

This clone occurred a few times. The V gene is TRBV21-1, the J gene TRBJ2-6; TRBD1 reflects the table's D call only, with no check against the DNA. TRBV21-1 is reported as a pseudogene. This CDR3 has 20 residues. The CDR3 spells CASSIQGQRSDFLWANVLTF. The CDR3 region has the DNA TGTGCCAGCAGCATTCAGGGACAAAGATCCGATTTCCTGTGGGCCAACGTCCTGACTTTC.

The rearrangement links TRBV5-4 to TRBJ2-5; D unclear. V was shortened by 1 base and J by 5 bases, with 9 bases between the two germline ends. Germline V gene data show CDR1 as SGHNT and CDR2 as YYREEE (reference sequence). This CDR3 spans 13 amino acids. The CDR3 spells CASSLTPAETQYF. The DNA of the CDR3 is TGTGCCAGCAGCTTGACCCCCGCTGAGACCCAGTACTTC.

The J gene is TRBJ1-4, the V gene TRBV27, with D unresolved. CDR1 is MNHEY, CDR2 SMNVEV, per germline (reference sequence). CDR3 length equals 13 residues. With 4 bases removed from V and 3 bases from J, the gap between germline ends came to 6 bases. This CDR3 reads CASSWRPNEKLFF. Written as DNA, the CDR3 is TGTGCCAGCAGTTGGCGGCCTAATGAAAAACTGTTTTTT.

The chain joins TRBV7-6 to TRBJ2-3; D unclear. With 2 bases removed from V and 4 bases from J, the gap between germline ends came to 7 bases. Per germline, CDR1 SGHVS and CDR2 FNYEAQ. The CDR3 runs 13 residues. The CDR3 DNA is TGTGCCAGCAGCTTACCCCCCGCAGATACGCAGTATTTT. Protein: CASSLPPADTQYF.

The chain combines TRBV28 with TRBJ1-5; D is perhaps TRBD1 (6 bases). Trimming took off 8 bases at V and 2 bases at J, with 16 bases between the two ends. Germline V gene data show CDR1 as MDHEN and CDR2 as SYDVKM. The CDR3 totals 15 residues. CDR3 amino acids: CASLYRELGNQPQHF. CDR3 sequence (DNA): TGTGCCAGCCTTTACAGGGAATTGGGCAATCAGCCCCAGCATTTT.

This clone was counted only a few times. The J gene is TRBJ2-3, the V gene TRBV9; tentative D call: TRBD1 (6 bases). V lost 3 bases and J 5 bases, leaving 19 bases between the germline ends. The CDR3 extends over 16 amino acids. CDR1 SGDLS and CDR2 YYNGEE come from the germline V gene. This chain's CDR3 is CASSALGGVFGDTQYF. CDR3 DNA: TGTGCCAGCAGCGCACTTGGGGGCGTCTTTGGAGATACGCAGTATTTT.

The gene calls are TRBV6-6 and TRBJ1-2; D is unresolved. The length of the CDR3 is 13 residues. Trimming cost V 10 bases and J 4 bases, with 16 bases left between them. The germline gives CDR1 MNHNY, CDR2 SVGAGI (reference sequence). The CDR3 coding sequence is TGTGCCACCACCCCACCGGGGTCCTATGGCTACACCTTC. It yields the protein CATTPPGSYGYTF.

The rearrangement links TRBV11-2 to TRBJ2-3, with D perhaps given as TRBD1 or TRBD2 (5 bases each). The CDR3 extends over 16 amino acids. V was pared by 5 bases and J by 0 bases, with 15 bases between. CDR1 SGHAT and CDR2 FQNNGV come from the germline V gene. CDR3 in DNA: TGTGCCAGCAGCCGCGCCGGGGCGGCTAGCACAGATACGCAGTATTTT. It specifies CASSRAGAASTDTQYF.

The chain couples TRBV28 to TRBJ2-3, with 8 bases aligning to TRBD1. This CDR3 has 18 amino acids. Unmatched junction bases numbered 14, after V lost 6 bases and J lost 0 bases. CDR1 and CDR2 (germline): MDHEN, SYDVKM. The chain's CDR3 is CASRPRRTGLPSTDTQYF. DNA for the CDR3: TGTGCCAGCAGACCCCGACGGACAGGGTTGCCCAGCACAGATACGCAGTATTTT. Full variable domain (missing parts from reference TRBV28 and TRBJ2-3): DVKVTQSSRYLVKRTGEKVFLECVQDMDHENMFWYRQDPGLGLRLIYFSYDVKMKEKGDIPEGYSVSREKKERFSLILESASTNQTSMYLCASRPRRTGLPSTDTQYFGPGTRLTVL.

This clone was recorded only once. The V gene is TRBV7-2, the J gene TRBJ2-3; 9 bases map to TRBD2. In germline, CDR1 is SGHTA, CDR2 FQGNSA. This CDR3 has 16 amino acids. Germline trimming cut 2 bases from V and 3 bases from J; bases unmatched to any gene: 6. The CDR3 is CASSLRGGGGTDTQYF. The CDR3 nucleotides are TGTGCCAGCAGCTTACGCGGCGGGGGGGGGACAGATACGCAGTATTTT.

The chain recombines TRBV20-1 with TRBJ1-2, with D possibly being TRBD1 (6 bases). This CDR3 is built from 11 residues. Trimming left V 8 bases short and J 3 bases short, with 10 bases between. Germline CDR1 DFQATT, CDR2 SNEGSKA (reference sequence). The CDR3 sequence: CSYGGDYGYTF. As DNA, the CDR3 is TGCAGTTACGGGGGCGACTATGGCTACACCTTC.

The chain employs TRBV2 and TRBJ2-2, with 9 bases matching TRBD1. The CDR3 runs 14 residues. The V gene end was trimmed by 6 bases and the J gene end by 6 bases; junction bases not matched to a gene: 5. Germline CDR1 is SNHLY and CDR2 is FYNNEI. CDR3 protein: CASSLDRGAGELFF. For the CDR3, the DNA is TGTGCCAGCAGCCTAGACAGGGGGGCCGGGGAGCTGTTTTTT.

The chain has TRBV28 and TRBJ2-2; maybe TRBD2 (6 bases). CDR3 length: 15 amino acids. The V gene lost 7 bases and the J gene lost 5 bases, with 17 bases spanning the gap. Germline lookup yields CDR1 MDHEN and CDR2 SYDVKM. For the CDR3, the DNA is TGTGCCAGCATTTCTGCGGGGCGTCGAACCGGGGAGCTGTTTTTT. Amino acids: CASISAGRRTGELFF.

The chain couples TRBV18 to TRBJ2-2, with 11 bases aligning to TRBD2. The CDR3 extends over 15 amino acids. J gave up 1 base and V 5 bases, and 0 bases lay outside the gene matches. Germline V gives CDR1 KGHSH, CDR2 LQKENI. The CDR3 is CASSGTSGNTGELFF. Written as DNA, the CDR3 is TGTGCCAGCTCAGGGACTAGCGGGAACACCGGGGAGCTGTTTTTT.

This clone has a single count. This chain joins TRBV11-2 and TRBJ2-3; possible D gene TRBD2, 7 bases. The CDR3 sequence is 19 residues long. With 5 bases removed from V and 2 bases from J, the gap between germline ends came to 26 bases. The germline V gene encodes CDR1 SGHAT and CDR2 FQNNGV. The CDR3 protein is CASSPRSRGGRTLTDTQYF. The DNA for the CDR3 is TGTGCCAGCAGCCCCCGAAGTAGGGGGGGGAGAACCCTCACAGATACGCAGTATTTT.

The chain carries TRBV5-1 and TRBJ2-3; 9 bases match TRBD2. V shed 1 base and J 0 bases; nucleotides not matched to a gene: 6. Germline V lookup: CDR1 SGHRS, CDR2 YFSETQ. This CDR3 region has 17 residues. The CDR3: CASSLKASGASTDTQYF. The CDR3 nucleotides are TGCGCCAGCAGCTTGAAAGCTAGCGGGGCTAGCACAGATACGCAGTATTTT.

J is TRBJ1-1 and V is TRBV18; D call uncertain. In germline, CDR1 is KGHSH, CDR2 LQKENI. The CDR3 spans 14 residues. Trimming cost V 1 base and J 4 bases, with 10 bases left between them. CDR3 amino acids: CASSPQRSGTEAFF. The CDR3 region has the DNA TGTGCCAGCTCACCACAGAGATCCGGCACTGAAGCTTTCTTT.